The 24 T cell receptor beta chains below were found in one sample sequenced in a study of T cell repertoires in cytomegalovirus infection. These receptors' targets are unknown. TCRdb analysed the reads with MiXCR anew, one entry per CDR3 protein. This sample has approximately 990,000 distinct CDR3 sequences, with roughly 31% found just once. Source: cultured CD8+ T cells from PBMCs, taken from culture after CMV antigen stimulation. All receptors derive from a human donor in good health (CMV status not recorded). Some clones in this sample may be carry-over from other donors' samples.

This clonotype was seen a handful of times. The chain is built from TRBV4-3 and TRBJ2-5, with D unresolved. This CDR3 comprises 14 residues. Trimming removed 2 bases from V and 3 bases from J, with 10 bases in between. In germline, CDR1 is LGHNA, CDR2 YSLEER. CDR3 nucleotides: TGCGCCAGCAGCCAAAACTTTCGAAAAGAGACCCAGTACTTC. Amino acids: CASSQNFRKETQYF.

This clonotype showed up just a few times. The chain recombines TRBV6-5 with TRBJ2-3; the D call may be TRBD1 or TRBD2 (5 bases each). Trimming removed 5 bases from V and 4 bases from J, with 22 bases in between. CDR1 and CDR2 (germline): MNHEY, SVGAGI. The CDR3 totals 17 residues. CDR3 loop: CASSPYPAGSSADTQYF. CDR3 DNA: TGTGCCAGCAGTCCATACCCGGCAGGGAGCAGCGCAGATACGCAGTATTTT.

The J gene is TRBJ1-4, the V gene TRBV6-6, with D maybe TRBD1 (5 bases). CDR3 length: 15 residues. Trimming pared 0 bases from V and 3 bases from J, leaving 8 bases between. Germline V gene sequence: CDR1 MNHNY, CDR2 SVGAGI (reference sequence). The CDR3 loop is CASSYSDSPNEKLFF. The CDR3, as DNA: TGTGCCAGCAGTTACTCAGACAGCCCTAATGAAAAACTGTTTTTT.

This clonotype appeared many times. The rearrangement links TRBV12-3 or TRBV12-4 to TRBJ1-1; D is unclear. This CDR3 region has 13 residues. V gave up 3 bases and J gave up 0 bases, with 5 bases separating them. CDR3 DNA: TGTGCCAGCAGTTTTTTATTGAACACTGAAGCTTTCTTT. Protein sequence: CASSFLLNTEAFF.

The chain carries TRBV20-1 and TRBJ2-7; TRBD1 is a possible D gene (6 bases). V was pared by 3 bases and J by 3 bases, with 12 bases between. Germline V gene sequence: CDR1 DFQATT, CDR2 SNEGSKA (reference sequence). The CDR3 extends over 13 amino acids. CDR3 protein: CSARKEDSYEQYF. CDR3 DNA sequence: TGCAGTGCTAGGAAAGAGGACAGCTACGAGCAGTACTTC.

The chain uses TRBV2 and TRBJ1-1, with D unresolved. This CDR3 region has 15 residues. The germline V gene encodes CDR1 SNHLY and CDR2 FYNNEI. V was shortened by 1 base and J by 6 bases, with 15 bases between the two germline ends. The CDR3 nucleotides are TGTGCCAGCAGTGAAGGCCAGGCTGGCCTGGCTGAAGCTTTCTTT. It translates to CASSEGQAGLAEAFF.

The chain employs TRBV12-3 or TRBV12-4 and TRBJ1-1; 7 bases are a match to TRBD1. There are 15 residues in the CDR3. V dropped 5 bases and J dropped 3; count of bases not matched to a gene: 9. CDR3 in DNA: TGTGCCAGCAGTCTCGCCCAGGGGGGACACACTGAAGCTTTCTTT. Translating gives CASSLAQGGHTEAFF.

Only a few counts were recorded for this clonotype. The J gene is TRBJ2-1, the V gene TRBV10-3; TRBD2 might be the D (5 bases). The V gene's germline CDR1 is ENHRY and CDR2 SYGVKD. This CDR3 contains 11 residues. V lost 11 bases and J 9 bases, leaving 14 bases between the germline ends. The CDR3: CASGLAGEQFF. As DNA, the CDR3 is TGTGCCTCGGGCCTAGCCGGTGAGCAGTTCTTC.

In this sample, this clonotype turned up a few times. Written as DNA, the CDR3 is TGTGCCAGCAGTTACTTGGCAGGGGGTCGGCAAGAGACCCAGTACTTC. Translation: CASSYLAGGRQETQYF. The chain is built from TRBV6-5 and TRBJ2-5; TRBD1 agrees at 7 bases. The CDR3 totals 16 residues. V gave up 1 base and J gave up 2 bases; unmatched junction bases: 7. The germline gives CDR1 MNHEY, CDR2 SVGAGI.

The genes are TRBV12-3 or TRBV12-4 and TRBJ1-6; D gene ambiguous. Trimming pared 8 bases from V and 4 bases from J, leaving 12 bases between. CDR3 length: 14 amino acids. The CDR3 reads CASRALIYNSPLHF. The CDR3 DNA is TGTGCCAGCCGAGCTCTTATATATAATTCACCCCTCCACTTT.

The chain employs TRBV6-6 and TRBJ2-7, with D perhaps TRBD2 (7 bases). This CDR3 comprises 14 residues. Germline V gene lookup returns CDR1 MNHNY and CDR2 SVGAGI (reference sequence). With 0 bases removed from V and 6 bases from J, the gap between germline ends came to 12 bases. The DNA for the CDR3 is TGTGCCAGCAGTTACTCGTCGCGGGGGCTCGAGCAGTACTTC. This encodes CASSYSSRGLEQYF.

This chain links TRBV4-1 with TRBJ2-5, with D uncertain. There are 17 residues in the CDR3. Trimming took 0 bases from V and 2 from J, leaving 16 bases between them. Germline V gene data show CDR1 as MGHRA and CDR2 as YSYEKL. The CDR3 region has the DNA TGCGCCAGCAGCCAAGATAACTCCCAACTAACTCAAGAGACCCAGTACTTC. It encodes CASSQDNSQLTQETQYF.

This clonotype appeared many times. The chain couples TRBV7-2 to TRBJ2-1; D is perhaps TRBD1 (5 bases). CDR3 size: 11 residues. V shed 3 bases and J shed 9 bases, with 6 bases lying between them. The germline gives CDR1 SGHTA, CDR2 FQGNSA. DNA for the CDR3: TGTGCCAGCAGCTTGACAGTTGAGCAGTTCTTC. The encoded protein is CASSLTVEQFF.

V is TRBV12-3 or TRBV12-4 and J is TRBJ2-3, with 7 bases matching TRBD1. The V gene end was trimmed by 4 bases and the J gene end by 2 bases; junction bases not matched to a gene: 9. The CDR3 is 16 amino acids. CDR3 nucleotide sequence: TGTGCCAGCAGTTCAGCCTCGGACAGGAACACAGATACGCAGTATTTT. This codes for CASSSASDRNTDTQYF.

This clonotype was detected a few times. V and J are TRBV6-6 and TRBJ1-1; a weak D match, TRBD1 (6 bases). The CDR3 is 16 residues long. Germline V gives CDR1 MNHNY, CDR2 SVGAGI (reference sequence). V gave up 5 bases and J gave up 1 base, with 17 bases separating them. This CDR3 reads CASSPHLTGPNTEAFF. The CDR3 DNA reads TGTGCCAGCAGTCCACACCTGACAGGACCGAACACTGAAGCTTTCTTT.

This clonotype has more than one count but fewer than ten. The V gene is TRBV14, the J gene TRBJ1-2; D ambiguous. This CDR3 is 14 amino acids long. CDR1 and CDR2 from the germline V gene are SGHDN and FVKESK. V lost 2 bases and J 2 bases, leaving 9 bases between the germline ends. CDR3 in amino acids: CASSQFVRNYGYTF. In DNA, the CDR3 is TGTGCCAGCAGCCAATTTGTGCGGAACTATGGCTACACCTTC.

As regards this clonotype: One junction end disagrees with the germline gene, perhaps due to a read error. This rearrangement joins TRBV6-5 to TRBJ2-1, with D tentatively TRBD2 (6 bases). The CDR3 runs to 16 residues. Per germline, CDR1 MNHEY and CDR2 SVGAGI. The CDR3 DNA follows: TGTGTCAGCAGCCCCCTGGAGGGGAACTCCTACAATGAGCAGTTCTTC. This gives the protein CVSSPLEGNSYNEQFF.

In this sample, this clonotype turned up many times. The rearrangement links TRBV7-8 to TRBJ2-3; D gene uncertain. V lost 8 bases and J 0 bases, leaving 6 bases between the germline ends. The germline V gene encodes CDR1 SGHVS and CDR2 FQNEAQ. The CDR3 covers 12 residues. The CDR3 DNA sequence: TGTGCCAGCGGCACTAGCACAGATACGCAGTATTTT. This sequence encodes CASGTSTDTQYF.

This chain connects TRBV9 to TRBJ2-1; the D is unclear. V was shortened by 0 bases and J by 4 bases, with 8 bases between the two germline ends. CDR1 and CDR2 from the germline V gene are SGDLS and YYNGEE. This CDR3 spans 14 amino acids. CDR3 in amino acids: CASSVADQYNEQFF. The CDR3 DNA reads TGTGCCAGCAGCGTAGCGGACCAGTACAATGAGCAGTTCTTC. The complete variable domain, with remaining parts taken from reference TRBV9 and TRBJ2-1, reads DSGVTQTPKHLITATGQRVTLRCSPRSGDLSVYWYQQSLDQGLQFLIQYYNGEERAKGNILERFSAQQFPDLHSELNLSSLELGDSALYFCASSVADQYNEQFFGPGTRLTVL.

The rearrangement joins TRBV6-5 to TRBJ2-7, with D uncertain. V was clipped by 5 bases and J by 5 bases, with 25 bases between them. Per the germline V gene, CDR1 is MNHEY and CDR2 is SVGAGI. The length of the CDR3 is 17 residues. The CDR3 loop reads CASSPTWARSSQDEQYF. For the CDR3, the DNA is TGTGCCAGCAGTCCCACTTGGGCTCGATCCTCCCAGGACGAGCAGTACTTC.

This clonotype was found many times. The rearrangement uses TRBV12-3 or TRBV12-4 and TRBJ2-3; 9 bases match TRBD1. This CDR3 is built from 15 residues. Trimming removed 5 bases from V and 1 base from J; junction bases left unmatched: 4. The CDR3 sequence is CASSVTGGGTDTQYF. CDR3 nucleotides: TGTGCCAGCAGTGTTACAGGGGGCGGCACAGATACGCAGTATTTT.

The sample holds a few counts of this clonotype. The DNA of the CDR3 is TGTGCCAGCACCCTAGGGATACAACACCACGAAGCTTTCTTT. This gives the protein CASTLGIQHHEAFF. The chain has TRBV6-2 or TRBV6-3 and TRBJ1-1; D call uncertain. Germline V CDR1 and CDR2: MNHEY, SVGEGT. The V end was cut by 7 bases, the J end by 8 bases, with 20 bases between. The CDR3 contains 14 residues.

J is TRBJ2-7 and V is TRBV19, with TRBD1 as a possible D gene (6 bases). The CDR3 runs to 14 residues. Germline loops: CDR1 LNHDA, CDR2 SQIVND (reference sequence). V was clipped by 5 bases and J by 3 bases, with 14 bases between them. CDR3 protein: CASSYRDNGYEQYF. The CDR3 bases are TGTGCCAGTAGTTACCGGGACAACGGCTACGAGCAGTACTTC.

The CDR3 nucleotides are TGTGCCAGTAGCCTCGGACCAGCAGCTTTCTTT. It codes for CASSLGPAAFF. The V gene is TRBV19, the J gene TRBJ1-1; D call uncertain. V lost 6 bases, J lost 10 bases, and 12 bases lay in between. CDR1 is LNHDA, CDR2 SQIVND, per germline (reference sequence). The CDR3 spans 11 residues.